A single sample is the source of the 25 T cell receptor beta chains below, sequenced in a study of T cell repertoires in ileal Crohn's disease. The assay was immunoSEQ multiplex PCR, and TCRdb's table has in-frame clones only and misses some. The sample holds about 17,000 clones; 60% are singletons and the top ten take under 7.5%. The specimen was ileal tissue. The receptor set was obtained from an adult with Crohn's disease.

This clone was observed a handful of times. The rearrangement joins TRBV10-3 to TRBJ2-7, with D perhaps TRBD1 (5 bases). Per germline, CDR1 ENHRY and CDR2 SYGVKD. V lost 4 bases to trimming and J lost 4 bases, with 14 bases between them. This CDR3 is built from 14 residues. CDR3 sequence: CAISVTGDGYEQYF. The CDR3 DNA sequence: TGTGCCATCAGTGTAACAGGCGATGGTTACGAGCAGTACTTC.

This clone was counted a few times. The chain recombines TRBV19 with TRBJ2-4; 9 bases line up with TRBD2. The V gene's germline CDR1 is LNHDA and CDR2 SQIVND (reference sequence). Trimming at V came to 6 bases and at J to 8 bases, leaving 11 bases not matched to a gene. CDR3 length: 15 amino acids. CDR3 sequence: CASSPLSGRGYIQYF. CDR3 DNA: TGTGCCAGTAGCCCCCTTAGCGGGAGAGGATACATTCAGTACTTC.

V and J are TRBV6-4 and TRBJ2-3; D remains unclear. CDR3 size: 12 residues. The V gene lost 6 bases and the J gene lost 6 bases, with 10 bases spanning the gap. The germline CDR1 and CDR2 sequences are MRHNA and SNTAGT. This chain's CDR3 is CASSPDGDTQYF. CDR3 DNA sequence: TGTGCCAGCAGCCCCGACGGGGATACGCAGTATTTT.

This sequence joins TRBV18 and TRBJ2-3; 11 bases are a match to TRBD2. The CDR3 runs 15 residues. Germline V gene lookup returns CDR1 KGHSH and CDR2 LQKENI. With 0 bases clipped from V and 5 bases from J, the junction kept 1 base outside the gene matches. CDR3 nucleotide sequence: TGTGCCAGCTCACCACCGACTAGCGGGAAAGATACGCAGTATTTT. As protein: CASSPPTSGKDTQYF.

In this sample, this clone turned up a few times. This rearrangement joins TRBV2 to TRBJ2-5; 9 nucleotides match TRBD1. V was pared by 7 bases and J by 2 bases, with 2 bases of the junction left unmatched. The CDR3 sequence is 13 residues long. The germline V gene has CDR1 SNHLY and CDR2 FYNNEI. In DNA form, the CDR3 reads TGTGCCAGCAAGGGGACAGGGCAAGAGACCCAGTACTTC. It yields the protein CASKGTGQETQYF.

V usage is TRBV27 and J usage is TRBJ2-7, with 8 bases matching TRBD1. Germline CDR1 MNHEY, CDR2 SMNVEV (reference sequence). V trimming: 5 bases; J trimming: 0 bases; junction bases outside the gene matches: 6. The CDR3 covers 15 residues. The CDR3 DNA follows: TGTGCCAGCAGTCTCCAGGGGGCGAGCTCCTACGAGCAGTACTTC. Translated: CASSLQGASSYEQYF.

This sequence joins TRBV5-1 and TRBJ2-3, with TRBD2 matching over 8 bases. Trimming took 0 bases from V and 3 from J; bases not matched to a gene: 12. The CDR3 is 18 amino acids. CDR1 and CDR2 from the germline V gene are SGHRS and YFSETQ. CDR3 coding DNA: TGCGCCAGCAGCTTGGCTCCCCGGACTAGCTTAAGGACAGATACGCAGTATTTT. Residues: CASSLAPRTSLRTDTQYF.

V and J are TRBV30 and TRBJ1-2, with a tentative D call TRBD1 (6 bases). CDR3 length equals 14 residues. Per germline, CDR1 GTSNPN and CDR2 SVGIG (reference sequence). V lost 3 bases and J lost 4, with 15 bases in between. The CDR3 coding sequence is TGTGCCTGGAGAGGGGGGGCTTTTAGCTATGGCTACACCTTC. It translates to CAWRGGAFSYGYTF.

Only a few counts were recorded for this clone. The chain links TRBV6-5 to TRBJ2-1, with 7 bases lining up with TRBD2. CDR1 is MNHEY and CDR2 is SVGAGI in the germline V gene. The CDR3 loop spans 16 amino acids. J gave up 0 bases and V 0 bases, and 2 bases lay outside the gene matches. The CDR3 sequence is CASSYSWGGSYNEQFF. CDR3 bases: TGTGCCAGCAGTTACTCGTGGGGGGGCTCCTACAATGAGCAGTTCTTC.

This chain uses TRBV7-2 with TRBJ2-5; the match to TRBD2 covers 9 bases. CDR1 is SGHTA, CDR2 FQGNSA, per germline. V trimming: 1 base; J trimming: 2 bases; junction bases outside the gene matches: 5. The CDR3 is made up of 16 amino acids. The CDR3 DNA is TGTGCCAGCAGCTTAGGGGTACTAGCGGGTCAAGAGACCCAGTACTTC. As protein: CASSLGVLAGQETQYF.

The chain carries TRBV11-2 and TRBJ2-4; D is undetermined. CDR3 size: 15 residues. From germline, CDR1 is SGHAT and CDR2 FQNNGV. The ends were cut back, 4 bases at V and 3 bases at J, with 13 bases in the middle. The CDR3 is CASSSGRAHKNIQYF. In DNA form, the CDR3 reads TGTGCCAGCAGCTCCGGTCGAGCCCACAAAAACATTCAGTACTTC.

The chain uses TRBV25-1 and TRBJ2-1; 11 bases are a match to TRBD1. The V gene's germline CDR1 is MGHDK and CDR2 SYGVNS. Losses at the gene ends were 6 bases for V and 1 base for J; bases not matched to a gene: 5. The CDR3 has 16 residues. This CDR3 is CASSVGTGGSYNEQFF. For the CDR3, the DNA is TGTGCCAGCAGCGTTGGGACAGGGGGTTCCTACAATGAGCAGTTCTTC.

J is TRBJ2-7 and V is TRBV30, with D perhaps matching TRBD2 (5 bases). This CDR3 is 14 amino acids long. V was pared by 2 bases and J by 0 bases, with 11 bases between. The V gene's germline CDR1 is GTSNPN and CDR2 SVGIG (reference sequence). The CDR3 sequence: CAWSIGGSSYEQYF. The CDR3 DNA reads TGTGCCTGGAGTATAGGCGGGTCCTCCTACGAGCAGTACTTC.

This chain joins TRBV11-3 and TRBJ2-5; a weak D match, TRBD2 (5 bases). Trimming removed 1 base at V and 5 bases at J, with 17 bases between. CDR1 SGHNT and CDR2 YENEEA come from the germline V gene. This CDR3 is built from 16 residues. CDR3: CASSLGPLGGGETQYF. DNA for the CDR3: TGTGCCAGCAGCTTAGGGCCCCTCGGAGGCGGGGAGACCCAGTACTTC.

This clone was observed a handful of times. CDR3: CASTASGSFGELFF. In nucleotides, the CDR3 is TGTGCCAGCACGGCTAGCGGGAGTTTCGGGGAGCTGTTTTTT. The chain couples TRBV2 to TRBJ2-2; TRBD2 matches 10 bases. The CDR3 is 14 residues long. Losses at the gene ends were 7 bases for V and 7 bases for J; bases not matched to a gene: 6. The germline V gene has CDR1 SNHLY and CDR2 FYNNEI.

The rearrangement uses TRBV15 and TRBJ2-3; 7 nucleotides line up with TRBD1. The junction had 15 bases not matched to a gene; V was cut back by 6 bases and J by 6 bases. Germline lookup yields CDR1 LNHNV and CDR2 YYDKDF (reference sequence). The CDR3 covers 16 residues. CDR3: CATSRDPDRAGDTQYF. CDR3 DNA: TGTGCCACCAGTAGGGACCCTGACAGGGCCGGGGATACGCAGTATTTT. The full variable domain, in which reference TRBV15 and TRBJ2-3 provide the parts outside the CDR3, is DAMVIQNPRYQVTQFGKPVTLSCSQTLNHNVMYWYQQKSSQAPKLLFHYYDKDFNNEADTPDNFQSRRPNTSFCFLDIRSPGLGDTAMYLCATSRDPDRAGDTQYFGPGTRLTVL.

V gene TRBV27 combines with J gene TRBJ1-1; maybe TRBD1 (6 bases). Deletions cut 8 bases from V and 0 bases from J, with 13 bases between. The CDR3 loop spans 14 amino acids. Looked up from germline, CDR1 is MNHEY and CDR2 is SMNVEV (reference sequence). The CDR3 region is CASRNRALNTEAFF. CDR3 in DNA: TGTGCCAGCCGTAACAGGGCCTTGAACACTGAAGCTTTCTTT.

This chain uses TRBV4-1 with TRBJ1-1, with TRBD1 as a possible D gene (5 bases). Germline V gives CDR1 MGHRA, CDR2 YSYEKL. The CDR3 is made up of 15 amino acids. With 0 bases removed from V and 6 bases from J, the gap between germline ends came to 14 bases. The DNA for the CDR3 is TGCGCCAGCAGCCAAGAATGGGGGGTGGCTGCTGAAGCTTTCTTT. It codes for CASSQEWGVAAEAFF.

The chain employs TRBV5-6 and TRBJ1-5, with 8 nucleotides matching TRBD1. Germline CDR1 and CDR2: SGHDT and YYEEEE. This CDR3 spans 15 amino acids. The junction had 1 base not matched to a gene; V was cut back by 1 base and J by 1 base. In DNA form, the CDR3 reads TGTGCCAGCAGCTTGTGGGACAGGAGCAATCAGCCCCAGCATTTT. It encodes CASSLWDRSNQPQHF. The full variable domain, completed using reference TRBV5-6 and TRBJ1-5, is DAGVTQSPTHLIKTRGQQVTLRCSPKSGHDTVSWYQQALGQGPQFIFQYYEEEERQRGNFPDRFSGHQFPNYSSELNVNALLLGDSALYLCASSLWDRSNQPQHFGDGTRLSIL.

The chain combines TRBV6-5 with TRBJ1-1, with no clear D. Looked up from germline, CDR1 is MNHEY and CDR2 is SVGAGI. Trimming removed 6 bases at V and 4 bases at J, with 9 bases between. The CDR3 contains 12 residues. This CDR3 reads CASRGPGTEAFF. CDR3 DNA sequence: TGTGCCAGCAGGGGCCCCGGCACTGAAGCTTTCTTT.

The chain has TRBV27 and TRBJ1-1; D remains ambiguous. The V gene's germline CDR1 is MNHEY and CDR2 SMNVEV (reference sequence). CDR3 length: 15 residues. Trimming removed 0 bases at V and 5 bases at J, with 13 bases between. CDR3: CASSLSVGAETEAFF. Written as DNA, the CDR3 is TGTGCCAGCAGTTTATCGGTGGGCGCAGAGACTGAAGCTTTCTTT.

V and J are TRBV21-1 and TRBJ1-1; the table's D call of TRBD1 was not tested on the DNA. TRBV21-1 is marked as a pseudogene. CDR3 length: 15 residues. The CDR3 loop reads CASSNRDNLNTEAFF. The DNA of the CDR3 is TGTGCCAGCAGCAACCGGGACAATCTGAACACTGAAGCTTTCTTT.

V usage is TRBV19 and J usage is TRBJ2-1; perhaps TRBD2 as D (6 bases). V was cut by 6 bases and J by 9 bases, with 18 bases left in between. This CDR3 is 14 amino acids long. CDR1 is LNHDA, CDR2 SQIVND, per germline (reference sequence). The CDR3, as DNA: TGTGCCAGTAGATGGGACTCCGGGGTTGGTGAGCAGTTCTTC. Translated, it gives CASRWDSGVGEQFF.

This chain joins TRBV6-1 and TRBJ1-1, with D possibly being TRBD1 (5 bases). V was trimmed by 5 bases and J by 1 base, leaving 14 bases between them. Germline CDR1 reads MNHNS; CDR2 reads SASEGT. This CDR3 spans 15 amino acids. The CDR3 reads CASSTQGIGNTEAFF. For the CDR3, the DNA is TGTGCCAGCAGTACCCAGGGAATTGGGAACACTGAAGCTTTCTTT.

In its sample, this clone was seen a few times. This chain links TRBV30 with TRBJ1-1, with 7 bases aligning to TRBD1. CDR3 length: 13 residues. The germline V gene has CDR1 GTSNPN and CDR2 SVGIG (reference sequence). The V segment lost 5 bases and the J segment 1 base; nucleotides outside the gene matches: 4. CDR3 DNA sequence: TGTGCCTGGCTGGGACAGACGAACACTGAAGCTTTCTTT. Its translation: CAWLGQTNTEAFF.